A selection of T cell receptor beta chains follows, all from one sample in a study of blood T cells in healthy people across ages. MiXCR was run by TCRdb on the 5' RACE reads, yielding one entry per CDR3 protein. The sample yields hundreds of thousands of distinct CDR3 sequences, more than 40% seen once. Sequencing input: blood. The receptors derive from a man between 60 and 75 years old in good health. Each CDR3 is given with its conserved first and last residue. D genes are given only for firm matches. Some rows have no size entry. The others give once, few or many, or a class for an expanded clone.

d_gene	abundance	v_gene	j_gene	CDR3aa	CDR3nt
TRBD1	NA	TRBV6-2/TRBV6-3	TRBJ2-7	CASSPETGFGEQYF	TGTGCCAGCAGTCCGGAGACAGGGTTCGGCGAGCAGTACTTC
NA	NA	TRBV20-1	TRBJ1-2	CSAMDLNYGYTF	TGCAGTGCCATGGACTTGAACTATGGCTACACCTTC
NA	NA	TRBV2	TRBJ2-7	CASRVGDGSSYEQYF	TGTGCCAGCAGGGTAGGGGACGGCAGCTCCTACGAGCAGTACTTC
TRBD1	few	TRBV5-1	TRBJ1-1	CASSFTGGSTEAFF	TGCGCCAGCAGCTTTACAGGGGGGAGCACTGAAGCTTTCTTT
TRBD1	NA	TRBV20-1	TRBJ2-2	CSADRGGSGMSGELFF	TGCAGTGCCGATCGAGGGGGCAGCGGTATGTCCGGGGAGCTGTTTTTT
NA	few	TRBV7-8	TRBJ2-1	CASSLVTSPYNEQFF	TGTGCCAGCAGCTTAGTTACTAGCCCCTACAATGAGCAGTTCTTC
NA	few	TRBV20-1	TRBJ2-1	CSASTDEQFF	TGCAGTGCGTCGACAGATGAGCAGTTCTTC
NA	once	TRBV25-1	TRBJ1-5	CASSASGRGRPQHF	TGTGCCAGCAGTGCCTCAGGGAGGGGTCGGCCCCAGCATTTT
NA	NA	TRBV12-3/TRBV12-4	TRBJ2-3	CASRFRVRADVQYF	TGTGCCAGCAGGTTCAGAGTGAGAGCAGATGTGCAGTATTTT
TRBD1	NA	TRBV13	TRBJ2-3	CASSFTIGQGTDTQYF	TGTGCCAGCAGCTTTACGATAGGACAGGGCACAGATACGCAGTATTTT
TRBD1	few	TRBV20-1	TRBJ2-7	CSARTGGTYEQYF	TGCAGTGCTAGGACAGGGGGAACCTACGAGCAGTACTTC
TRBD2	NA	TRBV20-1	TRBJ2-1	CSARDTGRALNEQFF	TGCAGTGCTAGAGATACCGGGAGGGCCTTGAATGAGCAGTTCTTC
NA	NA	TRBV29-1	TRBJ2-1	CSVGVLNVQFF	TGCAGCGTTGGGGTCCTGAATGTGCAGTTCTTC
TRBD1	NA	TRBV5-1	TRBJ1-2	CASSLRTGQGANYGYTF	TGCGCCAGCAGCTTAAGAACCGGACAGGGAGCTAACTATGGCTACACCTTC
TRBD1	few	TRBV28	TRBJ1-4	CAVTGGVRFGSLARSNEKLFF	TGTGCCGTCACAGGGGGCGTTCGGTTTGGATCTCTGGCCCGAAGTAATGAAAAACTGTTTTTT
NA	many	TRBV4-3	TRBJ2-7	CASSQDMYRTYEQYF	TGCGCCAGCAGCCAAGATATGTACAGGACCTACGAGCAGTACTTC
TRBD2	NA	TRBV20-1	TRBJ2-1	CSAPLLAGGLEQFF	TGCAGTGCTCCATTGCTAGCGGGGGGGCTTGAGCAGTTCTTC
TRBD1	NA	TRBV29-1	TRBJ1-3	CSIQGANTIYF	TGCAGCATTCAGGGGGCGAACACCATATATTTT
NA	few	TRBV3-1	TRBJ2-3	CASSQYTDTQYF	TGTGCCAGCAGCCAGTACACAGATACGCAGTATTTT
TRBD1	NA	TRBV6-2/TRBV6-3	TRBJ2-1	CASSYVVGQGHSYNEQFF	TGTGCCAGCAGTTACGTGGTTGGACAGGGGCACTCCTACAATGAGCAGTTCTTC
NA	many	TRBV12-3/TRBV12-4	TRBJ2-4	CASSLESTDIQYF	TGTGCCAGCAGTTTAGAGAGTACGGACATTCAGTACTTC
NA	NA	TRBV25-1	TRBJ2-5	CASSAQGRGVGETQYF	TGTGCCAGCAGTGCTCAGGGGAGGGGGGTCGGAGAGACCCAGTACTTC
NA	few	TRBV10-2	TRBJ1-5	CASSDRGRNQPQHF	TGCGCCAGCAGTGACAGGGGTCGGAATCAGCCCCAGCATTTT
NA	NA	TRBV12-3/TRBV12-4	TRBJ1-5	CASSFSSSNQPQHF	TGTGCCAGCAGTTTTTCCAGTAGCAATCAGCCCCAGCATTTT
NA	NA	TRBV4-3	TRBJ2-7	CASSQGSNGVYEQYF	TGCGCCAGCAGCCAAGGGTCCAACGGGGTTTACGAGCAGTACTTC
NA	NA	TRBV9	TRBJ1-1	CASSAQTGNTEAFF	TGTGCCAGCAGCGCCCAGACAGGGAACACTGAAGCTTTCTTT
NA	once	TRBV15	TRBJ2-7	CATSRAGNQAYEQYF	TGTGCCACCAGCAGAGCGGGAAACCAAGCCTACGAGCAGTACTTC
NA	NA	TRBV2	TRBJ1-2	CASSASGGYTF	TGTGCCAGCTCGGCCAGCGGAGGCTACACCTTC
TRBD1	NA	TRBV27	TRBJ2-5	CASSRTTGGETQYF	TGTGCCAGCAGTCGAACCACAGGGGGGGAGACCCAGTACTTC
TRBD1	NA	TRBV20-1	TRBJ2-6	CSAGGTGSSGANVLTF	TGCAGTGCTGGAGGGACAGGGAGCTCTGGGGCCAACGTCCTGACTTTC
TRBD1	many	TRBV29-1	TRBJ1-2	CSVSQGTGDGYTF	TGCAGCGTATCGCAGGGGACAGGGGATGGCTACACCTTC
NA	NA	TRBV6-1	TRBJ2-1	CASSEARTGPYEQFF	TGTGCCAGCAGTGAAGCTCGGACGGGCCCCTACGAGCAGTTCTTC
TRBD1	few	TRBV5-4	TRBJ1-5	CAPVRLGTGTYQPQHF	TGTGCCCCCGTGAGATTGGGGACAGGGACGTATCAGCCCCAGCATTTT
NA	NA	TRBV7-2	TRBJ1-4	CASSLASRGGEKLFF	TGTGCCAGCAGCTTAGCGTCCAGGGGAGGAGAAAAACTGTTTTTT
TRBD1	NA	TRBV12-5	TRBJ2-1	CASGVRDRGHYEQFF	TGTGCTAGTGGTGTCCGGGACAGGGGGCACTATGAGCAGTTCTTC
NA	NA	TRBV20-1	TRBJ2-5	CSAMEGGGLGETQYF	TGCAGTGCTATGGAAGGGGGGGGTCTGGGAGAGACCCAGTACTTC
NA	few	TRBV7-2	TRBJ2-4	CASSLEGNIAKNIQYF	TGTGCCAGCAGCTTAGAGGGGAATATAGCCAAAAACATTCAGTACTTC
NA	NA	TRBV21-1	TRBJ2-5	CASTRGTQDIETQYF	TGTGCCAGCACCCGCGGGACTCAAGACATTGAGACCCAGTACTTC
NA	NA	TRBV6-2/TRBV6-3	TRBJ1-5	CASSFPGVSQPQHF	TGTGCCAGCAGTTTCCCGGGGGTCAGTCAGCCCCAGCATTTT
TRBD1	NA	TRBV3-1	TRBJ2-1	CASSQGQGWSNEQFF	TGTGCCAGCAGCCAAGGACAGGGATGGTCCAATGAGCAGTTCTTC
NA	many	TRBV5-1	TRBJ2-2	CASRWTDSGELFF	TGCGCCAGCAGATGGACTGATTCCGGGGAGCTGTTTTTT
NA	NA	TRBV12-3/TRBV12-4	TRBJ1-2	CASSLRGTNYGYTF	TGTGCCAGCAGTTTACGTGGCACCAACTATGGCTACACCTTC